A single sample is the source of the 10 T cell receptor beta chains below, sequenced in a study of cytomegalovirus exposure and HLA in healthy donors. The PCR contained 60 Vbeta and 13 Jbeta primers. Clones were read by immunoSEQ multiplex PCR, and TCRdb kept only the in-frame ones, dropping some. The table lists about 180,000 clones, 75% of them singletons. Input material: PBMCs. These receptors were obtained from a male donor in good health and CMV-seronegative.

The gene calls are TRBV6-1 and TRBJ1-2; 9 nucleotides match TRBD1. Trimming cost V 4 bases and J 2 bases; bases outside gene matches: 8. Germline assignment: CDR1 MNHNS and CDR2 SASEGT. This CDR3 spans 16 amino acids. Written as DNA, the CDR3 is TGTGCCAGCAGTGGTTCATCCGGGACAGGGAACTATGGCTACACCTTC. Its protein is CASSGSSGTGNYGYTF.

In the case of this clone: At one of its ends the junction is not consistent with the germline gene, which may arise from a read error. The CDR3 nucleotides are TGCAGCGTGGAAGGGCCCACTTCGAGGGAGAAACCGGATGGCTACACCTTC. It specifies CSVEGPTSREKPDGYTF. The chain carries TRBV29-1 and TRBJ1-2, with D hard to call. Germline assignment: CDR1 SQVTM and CDR2 ANQGSEA. There are 17 residues in the CDR3. The complete variable domain, with remaining parts taken from reference TRBV29-1 and TRBJ1-2, reads SAVISQKPSRDICQRGTSLTIQCQVDSQVTMMFWYRQQPGQSLTLIATANQGSEATYESGFVIDKFPISRPNLTFSTLTVSNMSPEDSSIYLCSVEGPTSREKPDGYTFGSGTRLTVV.

This clone was recorded only once. The CDR3 sequence is CASSFTQGLDTEAFF. The CDR3 region has the DNA TGTGCCAGCAGTTTCACACAGGGCCTGGACACTGAAGCTTTCTTT. The genes are TRBV6-6 and TRBJ1-1; D is possibly TRBD1 (6 bases). The CDR3 runs 15 residues. CDR1 and CDR2 (germline): MNHNY, SVGAGI (reference sequence). The V end lost 4 bases, the J end lost 3 bases, and 15 bases lay between the germline ends.

The chain links TRBV7-3 to TRBJ2-2; TRBD1 aligns across 7 bases. From germline, CDR1 is SGHTA and CDR2 FQGTGA. The junction had 4 bases not matched to a gene; V was cut back by 5 bases and J by 1 base. This CDR3 has 15 amino acids. CDR3 DNA: TGTGCCAGCAGCCCAGGGGGTCGGAACACCGGGGAGCTGTTTTTT. It encodes CASSPGGRNTGELFF.

V gene TRBV11-3 combines with J gene TRBJ2-3; no firm D call. The CDR3 has 15 residues. Trimming removed 1 base at V and 0 bases at J, with 8 bases between. The germline V gene encodes CDR1 SGHNT and CDR2 YENEEA. CDR3 DNA: TGTGCCAGCAGCTTAGGCGAGACTAGCACAGATACGCAGTATTTT. Amino acids: CASSLGETSTDTQYF.

V and J are TRBV6-6 and TRBJ1-4; D gene uncertain. This CDR3 has 14 amino acids. CDR1 is MNHNY, CDR2 SVGAGI, per germline (reference sequence). V gave up 1 base and J gave up 5 bases, with 8 bases separating them. CDR3 amino acids: CASSYWAMNEKLFF. For the CDR3, the DNA is TGTGCCAGCAGTTACTGGGCGATGAATGAAAAACTGTTTTTT.

There are a few counts of this clone. The chain couples TRBV28 to TRBJ1-5; D not certain. Germline CDR1 reads MDHEN; CDR2 reads SYDVKM. Between the trimmed V and J ends, which lost 6 bases and 6 bases, there was a span of 9 bases. This CDR3 contains 12 residues. The CDR3 sequence: CASRGPSQPQHF. CDR3 sequence (DNA): TGTGCCAGCAGGGGCCCAAGTCAGCCCCAGCATTTT.

The J gene is TRBJ1-1, the V gene TRBV10-3; the match to TRBD1 covers 7 bases. Losses at the gene ends were 6 bases for V and 5 bases for J; bases not matched to a gene: 15. This CDR3 spans 16 amino acids. In germline, CDR1 is ENHRY, CDR2 SYGVKD. The CDR3 DNA is TGTGCCATCAGCCCAAGGGTGGAGGGGGCGCGGACTGAAGCTTTCTTT. Its translation: CAISPRVEGARTEAFF.

The chain combines TRBV6-6 with TRBJ2-5; D gene unclear. Germline V gives CDR1 MNHNY, CDR2 SVGAGI (reference sequence). V shed 3 bases and J shed 2 bases, with 7 bases lying between them. The CDR3 runs 13 residues. CDR3 amino acids: CASSYIVQETQYF. CDR3 sequence (DNA): TGTGCCAGCAGTTATATAGTTCAAGAGACCCAGTACTTC.

The rearrangement uses TRBV19 and TRBJ1-4; a possible D gene is TRBD1 (6 bases). CDR1 LNHDA and CDR2 SQIVND come from the germline V gene (reference sequence). Trimming shortened V by 0 bases and J by 8 bases, and 16 bases separated the two germline ends. The CDR3 covers 16 residues. CDR3 bases: TGTGCCAGTAGTATAGAGTTCCAGGGGTCGAGAGAAAAACTGTTTTTT. Its translation is CASSIEFQGSREKLFF.